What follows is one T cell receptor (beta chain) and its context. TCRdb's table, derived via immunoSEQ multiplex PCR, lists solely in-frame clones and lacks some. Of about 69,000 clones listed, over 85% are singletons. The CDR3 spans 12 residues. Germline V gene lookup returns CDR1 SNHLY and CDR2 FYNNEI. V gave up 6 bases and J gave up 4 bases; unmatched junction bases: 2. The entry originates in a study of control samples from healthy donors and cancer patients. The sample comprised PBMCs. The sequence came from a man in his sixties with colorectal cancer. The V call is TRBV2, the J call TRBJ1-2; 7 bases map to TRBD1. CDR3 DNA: TGTGCCAGCAGATCAGGGGGCTATGGCTACACCTTC. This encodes CASRSGGYGYTF.